This is a list of T cell receptor beta chains from one sample in a study of T-cell reconstitution after alpha-beta-depleted transplantation in children. TCRdb passed the PCR reads through MiXCR, listing each CDR3 protein once. The sample has more than 500,000 distinct CDR3 sequences, roughly 11% seen once. Sample: PBMCs, mostly from graft donor cells, taken 180 days after TCRalphabeta/CD19-depleted stem cell transplant. These receptors all stem from a female patient between 2 and 15 years old who had a stem cell transplant for aplastic anemia, so the T cells may come from the graft donor. The CDR3 runs from the conserved cysteine through the conserved F or W. Fields, in order: V gene, clone size, D gene, J gene, CDR3 protein, CDR3 DNA. The D gene is left open where the match is weak. Size is omitted from some rows. Given values are once, few, many or a class for expanded clones.

>TRBV7-2|.|TRBD2|TRBJ2-1
CASSLVGTNRVDLTGNEQFF
TGTGCCAGCAGCTTAGTTGGGACTAACCGTGTAGATTTGACGGGCAATGAGCAGTTCTTC
>TRBV12-3/TRBV12-4|.|.|TRBJ1-1
CASSWKVGRAATEAFF
TGTGCCAGCAGTTGGAAGGTGGGCAGGGCGGCCACTGAAGCTTTCTTT
>TRBV7-2|many|TRBD1|TRBJ1-3
CASSSMGQLNSGNTIYF
TGTGCCAGCAGCTCCATGGGACAGCTGAACTCTGGAAACACCATATATTTT
>TRBV20-1|.|TRBD2|TRBJ2-7
CSAGIAGSYEQYF
TGCAGTGCCGGCATAGCGGGCTCCTACGAGCAGTACTTC
>TRBV12-3/TRBV12-4|few|TRBD2|TRBJ2-5
CASRPGLAGVMQETQYF
TGTGCCAGCAGGCCGGGACTAGCGGGAGTAATGCAAGAGACCCAGTACTTC
>TRBV5-1|few|.|TRBJ1-1
CASSCRGTENTEAFF
TGCGCCAGCAGCTGCAGAGGGACCGAGAACACTGAAGCTTTCTTT
>TRBV20-1|.|.|TRBJ2-3
CSARVPAGMLDTQYF
TGCAGTGCTAGAGTTCCAGCTGGGATGTTAGATACGCAGTATTTT
>TRBV29-1|.|.|TRBJ2-5
CSVEDLRDQETQYF
TGCAGCGTTGAAGACCTCCGGGACCAAGAGACCCAGTACTTC
>TRBV14|few|.|TRBJ2-1
CASSQAGVEQFF
TGTGCCAGCAGCCAAGCGGGGGTTGAGCAGTTCTTC
>TRBV5-5|.|TRBD1|TRBJ1-5
CASSLGTGGQSQPQHF
TGTGCCAGCAGCTTGGGGACAGGGGGACAGAGTCAGCCCCAGCATTTT
>TRBV28|.|.|TRBJ1-3
CASSLVGYSGNTIYF
TGTGCCAGCAGTTTAGTGGGGTACTCTGGAAACACCATATATTTT
>TRBV3-1|many|TRBD2|TRBJ2-1
CASSQRPGGGYNEQFF
TGTGCCAGCAGCCAAAGACCGGGAGGGGGGTACAATGAGCAGTTCTTC
>TRBV12-3/TRBV12-4|few|.|TRBJ2-3
CASSPPVGAYTDTQYF
TGTGCCAGCAGCCCCCCGGTGGGAGCCTACACAGATACGCAGTATTTT
>TRBV20-1|few|.|TRBJ1-4
CSARWGAANEKLFF
TGCAGTGCGAGATGGGGGGCGGCTAATGAAAAACTGTTTTTT
>TRBV2|.|.|TRBJ2-1
CASQTGGEPYNEQFF
TGTGCCAGCCAGACTGGAGGGGAGCCCTACAATGAGCAGTTCTTC
>TRBV20-1|few|TRBD2|TRBJ2-5
CSAEGGTSGTRSETQYF
TGCAGTGCTGAGGGGGGGACTAGCGGCACCCGCTCGGAGACCCAGTACTTC
>TRBV20-1|.|.|TRBJ2-5
CSAPLLETQYF
TGCAGTGCCCCTCTGTTGGAGACCCAGTACTTC
>TRBV3-1|many|.|TRBJ1-2
CASSQDGTKAGGYTF
TGTGCCAGCAGCCAAGATGGGACAAAGGCCGGTGGCTACACCTTC
>TRBV9|.|TRBD2|TRBJ2-1
CASSVALSGNSYNEQFF
TGTGCCAGCAGCGTCGCCCTTAGCGGGAACTCCTACAATGAGCAGTTCTTC
>TRBV10-3|.|.|TRBJ2-1
CAISDPGRCSYNEQFF
TGTGCCATCAGTGACCCGGGCCGCTGCTCCTACAATGAGCAGTTCTTC
>TRBV6-5|.|TRBD1|TRBJ1-1
CASSLHPGQGSAFF
TGTGCCAGCAGTCTACATCCGGGACAGGGGAGCGCTTTCTTT
>TRBV5-1|.|TRBD2|TRBJ2-5
CASSPSGLAGVETQYF
TGCGCCAGCAGCCCTTCTGGACTAGCGGGAGTGGAGACCCAGTACTTC
>TRBV5-1|many|.|TRBJ1-1
CASRIDHANTEAFF
TGCGCCAGCAGGATAGACCACGCCAACACTGAAGCTTTCTTT
>TRBV18|.|.|TRBJ2-3
CASSPPVTDTQYF
TGTGCCAGCTCACCTCCAGTCACAGATACGCAGTATTTT
>TRBV20-1|.|TRBD1|TRBJ2-2
CSARRDRAGELFF
TGCAGTGCCAGACGGGACAGGGCTGGGGAGCTGTTTTTT
>TRBV18|few|TRBD1|TRBJ1-2
CASSTGTGEDGYTF
TGTGCCAGCTCAACCGGGACAGGGGAGGATGGCTACACCTTC
>TRBV20-1|few|TRBD1|TRBJ1-2
CSARGTGVGYTF
TGCAGTGCTAGGGGGACAGGGGTTGGCTACACCTTC
>TRBV28|few|TRBD1|TRBJ1-1
CASNFFRGWEGMNTEAFF
TGTGCCAGCAACTTTTTCAGGGGGTGGGAGGGTATGAACACTGAAGCTTTCTTT
>TRBV7-3|few|.|TRBJ2-1
CASSLSHSEGEQFF
TGTGCCAGCAGCTTATCACATTCAGAGGGGGAGCAGTTCTTC
>TRBV5-6|few|.|TRBJ1-2
CASSLGPF
TGTGCCAGCAGCTTGGGCCCCTTC
>TRBV15|few|.|TRBJ2-7
CATSRDGAVYEQYF
TGTGCCACCAGCAGAGATGGGGCAGTTTACGAGCAGTACTTC
>TRBV20-1|.|.|TRBJ2-1
CSAPPGSGFNEQFF
TGCAGTGCCCCGCCAGGGAGCGGGTTCAATGAGCAGTTCTTC
>TRBV15|many|.|TRBJ2-3
CATSRVLNTDTQYF
TGTGCCACCAGCAGAGTTCTAAACACAGATACGCAGTATTTT